This TCR beta chain was captured by sequencing in a study of shared clonotypes between healthy human individuals. Clones were read by immunoSEQ multiplex PCR, and TCRdb kept only the in-frame ones, dropping some. The sample holds 2,500,000 or so clones, approximately 90% seen once. Study observations and caveats: Non-shared clonotypes had lower generation probabilities than those shared by all four donors.

The V and J ends lost 1 base and 8 bases respectively, with 6 bases between them. This CDR3 comprises 12 residues. The germline V gene has CDR1 LGHNA and CDR2 YNFKEQ. Comments on this clone: The target antigen is unknown.

The clonotype comes from a man between 18 and 35 years old in good health. The sample taken for sequencing was naive CD4+ T cells sorted from blood. Subset given: CD45RA+ positively selected. The J gene is TRBJ2-1, the V gene TRBV4-2; D ambiguous. CDR3 sequence: CASSQAVDEQFF. The CDR3 DNA follows: TGTGCCAGCAGCCAAGCAGTCGATGAGCAGTTCTTC.